Sequencing of this T cell receptor beta chain was carried out in a study of OX40 agonist ivuxolimab in advanced cancers. Overall study context: It was ivuxolimab, an agonistic anti-OX40 (CD134) antibody, that patients were treated with. Partial response was recorded in three patients: one hepatocellular carcinoma and two cutaneous melanoma cases. General study findings and limits: Partial responders treated at 0.1-3.0 mg/kg exhibited clonal expansion among the lowest measured.

V lost 0 bases to trimming and J lost 4 bases, with 7 bases between them. Germline V gene data show CDR1 as MNHNY and CDR2 as SVGAGI (reference sequence). The CDR3 length is 13 residues. Notes on this clone: Antigen specificity is unknown. Additional DNA sequences in this sample encode the identical CDR3.

Profiling relied on immunoSEQ multiplex PCR, and the TCRdb table lists in-frame clones only, not all of them. Altogether some 130,000 clones are present, approximately 90% being singletons, with the ten largest covering approximately 0.55%. Here the sequenced sample was CD4+ or CD8+ T cells sorted from blood, taken in a trial of the OX40 agonist ivuxolimab. The TCR originated in an adult with an advanced solid tumor such as melanoma, head and neck, liver or kidney cancer. The chain uses TRBV6-6 and TRBJ2-7; TRBD2 might be the D (6 bases). The CDR3 DNA sequence: TGTGCCAGCAGTTACTCGGGGAGGTACGAGCAGTACTTC. It yields the protein CASSYSGRYEQYF.